What follows are 14 T cell receptor beta chains derived from one specimen sequenced in a study of shared clonotypes between healthy human individuals. Naivety among CD8 cells was defined by CD45RO negativity and positive CCR7 selection, thereby excluding terminally differentiated effector memory CD45RA+ cells. The method was immunoSEQ multiplex PCR; TCRdb's version includes in-frame clones alone and lacks a portion of them. The data contain hundreds of thousands of clones, 92% of them singletons. The sequencing input was naive CD8+ T cells sorted from blood. The receptors were gathered from a man younger than 40 in good health.

The rearrangement uses TRBV5-8 and TRBJ1-5; 9 bases agree with TRBD1. The CDR3 totals 17 residues. CDR1 and CDR2 from the germline V gene are SGHTS and YDEGEE. The trim removed 3 bases at V and 1 base at J, leaving 8 bases unmatched. The CDR3 loop is CASSWGTGMMSNQPQHF. Here the CDR3 DNA reads TGTGCCAGCAGCTGGGGGACAGGGATGATGAGCAATCAGCCCCAGCATTTT.

V is TRBV6-5 and J is TRBJ2-2; TRBD1 agrees at 8 bases. CDR3 size: 13 residues. The germline V gene has CDR1 MNHEY and CDR2 SVGAGI. The trim removed 5 bases at V and 4 bases at J, leaving 0 bases unmatched. CDR3: CASSTGGTGELFF. CDR3 sequence (DNA): TGTGCCAGCAGTACAGGGGGCACCGGGGAGCTGTTTTTT.

The chain joins TRBV6-5 to TRBJ2-7, with 8 bases fitting TRBD2. After removal of 11 bases from V and 7 bases from J, the junction contained 10 bases not matched to a gene. Looked up from germline, CDR1 is MNHEY and CDR2 is SVGAGI. This CDR3 region has 12 residues. Written as DNA, the CDR3 is TGTGCCTGCGGGAGGAACGTGGGAGAGCAGTACTTC. Translated: CACGRNVGEQYF.

The genes are TRBV27 and TRBJ1-1; D remains ambiguous. CDR1 and CDR2 from the germline V gene are MNHEY and SMNVEV (reference sequence). V was clipped by 0 bases and J by 1 base, with 6 bases between them. This CDR3 has 14 residues. This CDR3 reads CASSLSGKNTEAFF. DNA for the CDR3: TGTGCCAGCAGTTTATCTGGAAAGAACACTGAAGCTTTCTTT.

The V gene is TRBV14, the J gene TRBJ1-4; 8 bases map to TRBD1. This CDR3 is 15 amino acids long. J gave up 2 bases and V 5 bases, and 4 bases lay outside the gene matches. From germline, CDR1 is SGHDN and CDR2 FVKESK. This CDR3 reads CASSLQGATNEKLFF. The CDR3 bases are TGTGCCAGCAGCTTGCAGGGGGCCACTAATGAAAAACTGTTTTTT.

This clone was seen more than once but under ten times. The chain links TRBV6-6 to TRBJ2-7; 9 bases map to TRBD2. Germline CDR1 and CDR2: MNHNY and SVGAGI (reference sequence). The CDR3 loop spans 11 amino acids. Written as DNA, the CDR3 is TGTGCAGCGGGAGGCTCCTACGAGCAGTACTTC. Translation: CAAGGSYEQYF.

The V gene is TRBV19, the J gene TRBJ2-1; either TRBD1 or TRBD2 may fit D (5 bases each). This CDR3 is built from 15 residues. The ends were cut back, 5 bases at V and 8 bases at J, with 19 bases in the middle. CDR1 and CDR2 from the germline V gene are LNHDA and SQIVND (reference sequence). CDR3 amino acids: CASSGAGRTRDEQFF. CDR3 DNA sequence: TGTGCCAGTAGTGGGGCTGGGCGGACGAGGGATGAGCAGTTCTTC.

This clone was detected ten times or more. CDR3 bases: TGTGCCAGCAGCTTAACCCTAGCGGGAGAGTTTACCTACGAGCAGTACTTC. Its translation is CASSLTLAGEFTYEQYF. V is TRBV11-2 and J is TRBJ2-7; 10 bases align to TRBD2. This CDR3 region has 17 residues. Germline CDR1 reads SGHAT; CDR2 reads FQNNGV. J lost 2 bases, V lost 2 bases, and 9 bases had no gene match. Supplemented by reference TRBV11-2 and TRBJ2-7, the full variable domain reads EAGVAQSPRYKIIEKRQSVAFWCNPISGHATLYWYQQILGQGPKLLIQFQNNGVVDDSQLPKDRFSAERLKGVDSTLKIQPAKLEDSAVYLCASSLTLAGEFTYEQYFGPGTRLTVT.

This chain links TRBV9 with TRBJ1-2; weak D call: TRBD1 (5 bases). The germline V gene encodes CDR1 SGDLS and CDR2 YYNGEE. Trimming cost V 4 bases and J 3 bases, with 16 bases left between them. The CDR3 consists of 15 residues. CDR3 in DNA: TGTGCCAGCAGCCCCTCGGGACCTTGGGACTATGGCTACACCTTC. It codes for CASSPSGPWDYGYTF.

This clone was recorded a few times. V gene TRBV7-9 combines with J gene TRBJ1-1, with TRBD1 matching 8 bases. In germline, CDR1 is SEHNR, CDR2 FQNEAQ (reference sequence). V was pared by 5 bases and J by 4 bases, with 3 bases of the junction left unmatched. This CDR3 has 13 amino acids. CDR3 DNA sequence: TGTGCCAGCAGCGATACAGGGGGCACTGAAGCTTTCTTT. It codes for CASSDTGGTEAFF.

To note about this clone: Different DNA sequences within this sample yield the same CDR3. V usage is TRBV28 and J usage is TRBJ2-7; D gene unclear. The V gene lost 6 bases and the J gene lost 3 bases, with 6 bases spanning the gap. Germline CDR1 and CDR2: MDHEN and SYDVKM. The CDR3 has 11 amino acids. CDR3 region: CASSLYYEQYF. CDR3 nucleotides: TGTGCCAGCAGCCTCTACTACGAGCAGTACTTC.

The chain has TRBV27 and TRBJ1-2; D might be TRBD1 (5 bases). Germline CDR1 and CDR2: MNHEY and SMNVEV (reference sequence). The length of the CDR3 is 14 residues. Trimming pared 0 bases from V and 4 bases from J, leaving 9 bases between. The CDR3 bases are TGTGCCAGCAGTTTATCGGGGGATACCTATGGCTACACCTTC. This gives the protein CASSLSGDTYGYTF.

The chain joins TRBV5-5 to TRBJ2-3; D remains ambiguous. This CDR3 region has 12 residues. Trimming took 2 bases from V and 3 from J, leaving 4 bases between them. The germline V gene has CDR1 SGHKS and CDR2 YYEKEE (reference sequence). The DNA of the CDR3 is TGTGCCAGCAGCTTTATAACAGATACGCAGTATTTT. Amino acid sequence: CASSFITDTQYF.

The chain couples TRBV5-4 to TRBJ2-3; 7 bases are shared with TRBD2. Germline V CDR1 and CDR2: SGHNT, YYREEE (reference sequence). The CDR3 loop spans 16 amino acids. V shed 6 bases and J 5 bases; nucleotides not matched to a gene: 15. CDR3 loop: CASNHRASGDGDTQYF. CDR3 bases: TGTGCCAGCAACCACCGGGCTAGCGGAGACGGAGATACGCAGTATTTT. The variable domain in full, completed from reference TRBV5-4 and TRBJ2-3, reads ETGVTQSPTHLIKTRGQQVTLRCSSQSGHNTVSWYQQALGQGPQFIFQYYREEENGRGNFPPRFSGLQFPNYSSELNVNALELDDSALYLCASNHRASGDGDTQYFGPGTRLTVL.